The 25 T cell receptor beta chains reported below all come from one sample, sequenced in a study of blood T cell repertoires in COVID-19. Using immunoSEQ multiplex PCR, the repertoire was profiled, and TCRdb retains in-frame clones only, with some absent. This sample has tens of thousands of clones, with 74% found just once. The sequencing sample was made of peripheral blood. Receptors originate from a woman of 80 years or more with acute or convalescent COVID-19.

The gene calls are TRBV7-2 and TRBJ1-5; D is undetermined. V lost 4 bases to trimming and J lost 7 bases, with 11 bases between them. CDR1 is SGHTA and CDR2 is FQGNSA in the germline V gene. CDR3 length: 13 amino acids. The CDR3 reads CASSSQWAQPQHF. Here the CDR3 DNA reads TGTGCCAGCAGCTCACAATGGGCCCAGCCCCAGCATTTT. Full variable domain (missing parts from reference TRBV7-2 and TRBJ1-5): GAGVSQSPSNKVTEKGKDVELRCDPISGHTALYWYRQSLGQGLEFLIYFQGNSAPDKSGLPSDRFSAERTGGSVSTLTIQRTQQEDSAVYLCASSSQWAQPQHFGDGTRLSIL.

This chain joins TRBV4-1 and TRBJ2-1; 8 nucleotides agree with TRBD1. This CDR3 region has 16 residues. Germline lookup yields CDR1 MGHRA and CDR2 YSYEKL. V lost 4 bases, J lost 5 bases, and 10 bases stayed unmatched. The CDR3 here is CASSPLSRTGNNEQFF. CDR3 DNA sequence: TGCGCCAGCAGCCCCCTCTCCCGGACAGGGAACAATGAGCAGTTCTTC.

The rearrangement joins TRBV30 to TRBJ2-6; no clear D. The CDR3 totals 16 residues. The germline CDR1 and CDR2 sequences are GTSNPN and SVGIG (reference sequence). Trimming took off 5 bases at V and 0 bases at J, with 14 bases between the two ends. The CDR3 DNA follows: TGTGCCTGGGCCCGGGTTTCGAGCTCTGGGGCCAACGTCCTGACTTTC. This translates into CAWARVSSSGANVLTF.

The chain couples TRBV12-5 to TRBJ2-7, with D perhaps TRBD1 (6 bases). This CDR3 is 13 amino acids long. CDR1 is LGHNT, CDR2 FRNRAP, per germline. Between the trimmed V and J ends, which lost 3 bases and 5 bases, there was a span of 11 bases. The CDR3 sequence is CASGFTGSHEQYF. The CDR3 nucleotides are TGTGCTAGTGGTTTTACAGGGTCCCACGAGCAGTACTTC.

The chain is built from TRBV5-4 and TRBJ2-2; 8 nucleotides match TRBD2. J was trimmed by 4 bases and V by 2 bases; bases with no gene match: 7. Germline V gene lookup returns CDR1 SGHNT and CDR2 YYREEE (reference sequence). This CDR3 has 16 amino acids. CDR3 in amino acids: CASSLAGRAPTGELFF. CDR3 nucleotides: TGTGCCAGCAGCTTAGCCGGGAGGGCCCCCACCGGGGAGCTGTTTTTT.

CDR3 bases: TGCGCCAGCAGCTTGGCCGGGACAGGGGGAATTCAAGCTTTCTTT. It is translated as CASSLAGTGGIQAFF. The chain couples TRBV5-1 to TRBJ1-1; 11 positions match TRBD1. Germline V CDR1 and CDR2: SGHRS, YFSETQ. This CDR3 is 15 amino acids long. J was trimmed by 9 bases and V by 0 bases; bases with no gene match: 7.

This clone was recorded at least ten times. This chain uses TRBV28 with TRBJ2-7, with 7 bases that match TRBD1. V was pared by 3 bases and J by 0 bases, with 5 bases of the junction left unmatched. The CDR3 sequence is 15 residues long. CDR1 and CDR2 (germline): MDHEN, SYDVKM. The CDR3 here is CASSFSRDSSYEQYF. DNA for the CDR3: TGTGCCAGCAGTTTCTCCCGGGACAGCTCCTACGAGCAGTACTTC.

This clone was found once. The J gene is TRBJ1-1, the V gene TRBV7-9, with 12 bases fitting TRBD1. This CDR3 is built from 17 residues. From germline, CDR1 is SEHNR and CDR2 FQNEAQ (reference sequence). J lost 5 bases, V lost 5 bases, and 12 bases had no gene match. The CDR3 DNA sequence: TGTGCCAGCAGCCCGCAAGCCGGGACAGGGGGCTGGACTGAAGCTTTCTTT. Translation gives CASSPQAGTGGWTEAFF.

The CDR3 here is CAISVRSGGYNEQFF. In DNA, the CDR3 is TGTGCCATCAGTGTCCGTAGCGGGGGCTACAATGAGCAGTTCTTC. The chain combines TRBV10-3 with TRBJ2-1, with 9 nucleotides matching TRBD2. The junction had 4 bases not matched to a gene; V was cut back by 4 bases and J by 3 bases. The CDR3 extends over 15 amino acids. Germline lookup yields CDR1 ENHRY and CDR2 SYGVKD.

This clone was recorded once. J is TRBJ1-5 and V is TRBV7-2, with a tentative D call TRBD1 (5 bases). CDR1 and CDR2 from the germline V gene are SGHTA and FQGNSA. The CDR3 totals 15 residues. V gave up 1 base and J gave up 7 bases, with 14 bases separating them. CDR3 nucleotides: TGTGCCAGCAGCTTAGTTTCGGGGGAGGGCCAGCCCCAGCATTTT. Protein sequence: CASSLVSGEGQPQHF. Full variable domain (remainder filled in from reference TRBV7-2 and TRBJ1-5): GAGVSQSPSNKVTEKGKDVELRCDPISGHTALYWYRQSLGQGLEFLIYFQGNSAPDKSGLPSDRFSAERTGGSVSTLTIQRTQQEDSAVYLCASSLVSGEGQPQHFGDGTRLSIL.

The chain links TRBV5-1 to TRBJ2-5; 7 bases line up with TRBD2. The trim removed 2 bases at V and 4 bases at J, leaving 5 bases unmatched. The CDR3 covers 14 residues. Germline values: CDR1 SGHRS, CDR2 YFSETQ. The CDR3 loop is CASSLNSGRETQYF. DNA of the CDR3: TGCGCCAGCAGCTTAAATAGCGGGCGAGAGACCCAGTACTTC.

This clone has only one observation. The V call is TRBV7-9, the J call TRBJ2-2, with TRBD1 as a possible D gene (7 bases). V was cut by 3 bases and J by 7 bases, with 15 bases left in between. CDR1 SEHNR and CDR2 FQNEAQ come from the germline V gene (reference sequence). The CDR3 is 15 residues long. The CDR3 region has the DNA TGTGCCAGCAGCTTTTTCCGCAGGGGGGTCGGGGAGCTGTTTTTT. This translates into CASSFFRRGVGELFF.

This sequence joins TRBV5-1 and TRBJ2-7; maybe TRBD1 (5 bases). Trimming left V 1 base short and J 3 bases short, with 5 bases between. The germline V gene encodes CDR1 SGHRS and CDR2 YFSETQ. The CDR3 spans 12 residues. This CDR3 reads CASSLRGYEQYF. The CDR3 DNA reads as TGCGCCAGCAGCTTGAGGGGCTACGAGCAGTACTTC.

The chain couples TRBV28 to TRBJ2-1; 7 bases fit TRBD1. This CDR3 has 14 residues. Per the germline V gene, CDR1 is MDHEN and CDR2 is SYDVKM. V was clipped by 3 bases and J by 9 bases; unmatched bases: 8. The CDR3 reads CASSFSRGPSEQFF. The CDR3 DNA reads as TGTGCCAGCAGTTTCTCGAGGGGGCCAAGTGAGCAGTTCTTC.

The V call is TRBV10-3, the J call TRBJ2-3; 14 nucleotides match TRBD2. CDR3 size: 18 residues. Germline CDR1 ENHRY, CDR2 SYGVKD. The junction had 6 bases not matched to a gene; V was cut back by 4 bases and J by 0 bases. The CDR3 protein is CAISGTSGRTHSTDTQYF. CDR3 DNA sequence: TGTGCCATCAGTGGGACTAGCGGGAGGACCCATAGCACAGATACGCAGTATTTT.

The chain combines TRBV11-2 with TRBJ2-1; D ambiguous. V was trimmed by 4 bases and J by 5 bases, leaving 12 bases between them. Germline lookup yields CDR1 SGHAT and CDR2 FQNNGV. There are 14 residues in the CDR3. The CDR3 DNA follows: TGTGCCAGCAGCTCCTCGACTCCGGACAATGAGCAGTTCTTC. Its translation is CASSSSTPDNEQFF.

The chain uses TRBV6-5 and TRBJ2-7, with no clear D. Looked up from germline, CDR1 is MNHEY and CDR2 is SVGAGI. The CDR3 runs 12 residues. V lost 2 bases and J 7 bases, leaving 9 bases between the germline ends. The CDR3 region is CASSYPDSEQYF. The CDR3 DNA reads TGTGCCAGCAGTTACCCTGACTCGGAGCAGTACTTC.

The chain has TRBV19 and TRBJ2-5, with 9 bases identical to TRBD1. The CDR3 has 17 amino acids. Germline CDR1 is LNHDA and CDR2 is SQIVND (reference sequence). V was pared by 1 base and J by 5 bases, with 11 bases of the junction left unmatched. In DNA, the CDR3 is TGTGCCAGTAGTATAGTACTGGGGACAGGGAGTGGGGAGACCCAGTACTTC. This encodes CASSIVLGTGSGETQYF.

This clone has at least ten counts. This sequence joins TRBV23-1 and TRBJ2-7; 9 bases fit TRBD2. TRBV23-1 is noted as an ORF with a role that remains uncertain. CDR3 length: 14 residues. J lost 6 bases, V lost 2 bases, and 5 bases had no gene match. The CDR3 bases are TGCGCCAGCAGTCAACCTGGGACTAGCCCCGAGCAGTACTTC. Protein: CASSQPGTSPEQYF.

The CDR3 sequence: CASSFSGQGAGETQYF. As DNA, the CDR3 is TGTGCCAGCAGCTTCAGCGGCCAGGGGGCCGGAGAGACCCAGTACTTC. The J gene is TRBJ2-5, the V gene TRBV7-2; TRBD1 agrees at 8 bases. CDR1 SGHTA and CDR2 FQGNSA come from the germline V gene. V shed 3 bases, J shed 4 bases, and the junction held 10 bases outside the gene matches. The CDR3 sequence is 16 residues long.

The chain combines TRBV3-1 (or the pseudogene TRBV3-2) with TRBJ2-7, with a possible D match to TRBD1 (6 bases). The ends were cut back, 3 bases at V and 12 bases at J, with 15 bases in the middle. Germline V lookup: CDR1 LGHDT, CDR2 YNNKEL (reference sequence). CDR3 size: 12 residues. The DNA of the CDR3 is TGTGCCAGCAGCCAGGGGGCTTTGACGTCGTACTTC. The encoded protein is CASSQGALTSYF.

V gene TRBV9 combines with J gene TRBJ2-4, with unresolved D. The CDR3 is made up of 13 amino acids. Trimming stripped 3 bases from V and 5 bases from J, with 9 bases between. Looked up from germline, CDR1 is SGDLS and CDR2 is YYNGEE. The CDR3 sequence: CASSASLENIQYF. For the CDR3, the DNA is TGTGCCAGCAGCGCGAGCTTGGAAAACATTCAGTACTTC.

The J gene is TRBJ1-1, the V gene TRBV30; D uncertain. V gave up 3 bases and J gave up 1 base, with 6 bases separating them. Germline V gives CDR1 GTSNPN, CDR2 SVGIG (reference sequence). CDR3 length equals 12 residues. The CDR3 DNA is TGTGCCTGGAGCCCCCGGAACACTGAAGCTTTCTTT. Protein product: CAWSPRNTEAFF.

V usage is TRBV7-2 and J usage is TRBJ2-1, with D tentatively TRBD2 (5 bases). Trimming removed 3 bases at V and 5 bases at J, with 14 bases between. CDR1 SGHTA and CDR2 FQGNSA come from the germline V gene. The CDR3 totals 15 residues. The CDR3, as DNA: TGTGCCAGCAGCTTGACGGGAAATACTAACAATGAGCAGTTCTTC. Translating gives CASSLTGNTNNEQFF.

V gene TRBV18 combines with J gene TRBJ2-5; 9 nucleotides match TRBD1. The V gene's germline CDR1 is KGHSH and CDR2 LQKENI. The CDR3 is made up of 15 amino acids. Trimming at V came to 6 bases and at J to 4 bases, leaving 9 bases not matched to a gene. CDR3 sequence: CASSAGTGSGETQYF. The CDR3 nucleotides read TGTGCCAGCTCCGCGGGGACAGGGTCAGGAGAGACCCAGTACTTC.